These 3 T cell receptor beta chains share one sample of origin, sequenced in a study of blood T cells in healthy people across ages. Primers used in a second PCR of roughly 6 to 12 cycles were a sample-barcoded 5' primer and a J-beta primer mix. TCRdb ran MiXCR on the 5' RACE reads and lists one entry per CDR3 protein. The table shows 1.8 million or so distinct CDR3 sequences, with around 40% occurring only once. The sequencing input was blood. Source of these receptors: a human donor in good health.

The chain recombines TRBV11-2 with TRBJ2-1; TRBD2 is a possible D gene (5 bases). The ends were cut back, 5 bases at V and 9 bases at J, with 11 bases in the middle. The CDR3 is made up of 12 amino acids. Germline values: CDR1 SGHAT, CDR2 FQNNGV. The CDR3 spells CASSPDWGEQFF. CDR3 in DNA: TGTGCCAGCAGCCCGGACTGGGGTGAGCAGTTCTTC. Full variable domain (rest looked up from reference TRBV11-2 and TRBJ2-1): EAGVAQSPRYKIIEKRQSVAFWCNPISGHATLYWYQQILGQGPKLLIQFQNNGVVDDSQLPKDRFSAERLKGVDSTLKIQPAKLEDSAVYLCASSPDWGEQFFGPGTRLTVL.

This clonotype has a handful of counts. This sequence joins TRBV7-9 and TRBJ2-4; D gene unclear. The CDR3 consists of 16 residues. The V gene's germline CDR1 is SEHNR and CDR2 FQNEAQ (reference sequence). Trimming took 4 bases from V and 13 from J, leaving 26 bases between them. The CDR3 is CASSYRVKGPYNEQYF. The CDR3 DNA reads as TGTGCCAGCAGCTACCGGGTCAAGGGCCCCTACAATGAGCAGTACTTC.

V is TRBV27 and J is TRBJ1-5; possible D gene TRBD1, 5 bases. CDR1 is MNHEY, CDR2 SMNVEV, per germline (reference sequence). The ends were cut back, 2 bases at V and 5 bases at J, with 10 bases in the middle. The CDR3 consists of 14 residues. CDR3 in DNA: TGTGCCAGCAGTTTAACAGGCCGCGATCAGCCCCAGCATTTT. Its translation is CASSLTGRDQPQHF.